One and the same sample provided the 24 T cell receptor beta chains below, sequenced in a study of T cells in Graves' hyperthyroidism and ophthalmopathy. Using RNA transcripts as the source, TCR beta CDR3 regions were amplified. The study used the HTBI primer set for a first-round RT-PCR of the TCR CDR3. TCRdb processed the multiplex PCR reads anew with MiXCR; each CDR3 protein has one entry. Altogether about 360,000 distinct CDR3 sequences are present, about 13% being singletons, with the ten largest covering less than 25%. Specimen: blood. All receptors come from a man aged 30-40 years with Graves' hyperthyroidism that later progressed to Graves' ophthalmopathy.

This clonotype has a count of ten or more. The rearrangement joins TRBV3-1 to TRBJ1-6; D is ambiguous. CDR1 and CDR2 from the germline V gene are LGHDT and YNNKEL (reference sequence). There are 11 residues in the CDR3. V lost 1 base and J 15 bases, leaving 7 bases between the germline ends. CDR3 nucleotides: TGTGCCAGCAGCCAAGCCGGGAACCTCCACTTT. Protein: CASSQAGNLHF. Variable domain in full (rest from reference TRBV3-1 and TRBJ1-6): DTAVSQTPKYLVTQMGNDKSIKCEQNLGHDTMYWYKQDSKKFLKIMFSYNNKELIINETVPNRFSPKSPDKAHLNLHINSLELGDSAVYFCASSQAGNLHFGNGTRLTVT.

This clonotype occurred many times. The chain has TRBV11-3 and TRBJ2-7; D perhaps matches TRBD2 (6 bases). CDR1 and CDR2 (germline): SGHNT, YENEEA. The CDR3 has 11 residues. V was trimmed by 5 bases and J by 7 bases, leaving 9 bases between them. Written as DNA, the CDR3 is TGTGCCAGCAGCAAGCGGGCGGAGCAGTACTTC. Residues: CASSKRAEQYF.

This clonotype was seen ten or more times. The rearrangement links TRBV28 to TRBJ2-1; TRBD2 matches at 8 bases. The CDR3 length is 15 residues. J was trimmed by 0 bases and V by 6 bases; bases with no gene match: 4. Germline V gene sequence: CDR1 MDHEN, CDR2 SYDVKM. In DNA form, the CDR3 reads TGTGCCAGCAGGTCTAGCGGGCGCTCCTACAATGAGCAGTTCTTC. It translates to CASRSSGRSYNEQFF.

This clonotype was seen once. Likely a read error: the CDR3 ends without its conserved phenylalanine or tryptophan. The V and J genes are TRBV9 and TRBJ2-5, with 7 bases lining up with TRBD2. CDR3 length: 13 amino acids. CDR1 SGDLS and CDR2 YYNGEE come from the germline V gene. Trimming took 0 bases from V and 7 from J; bases not matched to a gene: 3. In DNA form, the CDR3 reads TGTGCCAGCAGCGTAGGGGGGGGGGGGACCCAGTACCTC. Translation gives CASSVGGGGTQYL.

V and J are TRBV20-1 and TRBJ2-7; 12 bases align to TRBD1. The CDR3 is 19 amino acids. Germline assignment: CDR1 DFQATT and CDR2 SNEGSKA (reference sequence). V shed 1 base and J 0 bases; nucleotides not matched to a gene: 13. The CDR3 sequence: CSARGLRDRGLSDSYEQYF. The CDR3 bases are TGCAGTGCTAGAGGACTCCGGGACAGGGGGCTATCGGACTCCTACGAGCAGTACTTC.

This clonotype occurred many times. The chain uses TRBV6-6 and TRBJ1-5; D is undetermined. The V gene lost 4 bases and the J gene lost 0 bases, with 7 bases spanning the gap. The CDR3 contains 14 residues. Germline values: CDR1 MNHNY, CDR2 SVGAGI (reference sequence). CDR3 in DNA: TGTGCCAGCAGTTCACTTTATAGCAATCAGCCCCAGCATTTT. It is translated as CASSSLYSNQPQHF.

This clonotype was recorded many times. V usage is TRBV20-1 and J usage is TRBJ2-7; TRBD1 aligns across 7 bases. Germline lookup yields CDR1 DFQATT and CDR2 SNEGSKA (reference sequence). With 1 base clipped from V and 5 bases from J, the junction kept 11 bases outside the gene matches. The CDR3 totals 15 residues. The CDR3 spells CSARARTTGSDEQYF. The CDR3 DNA is TGCAGTGCTAGAGCCCGGACGACAGGGAGTGACGAGCAGTACTTC.

The chain has TRBV9 and TRBJ2-3; D gene unclear. Germline-derived CDR1 and CDR2 are SGDLS and YYNGEE. CDR3 size: 15 residues. Deletions cut 0 bases from V and 3 bases from J, with 11 bases between. The DNA of the CDR3 is TGTGCCAGCAGCGTAGCTGTCATAGGGACAGATACGCAGTATTTT. It specifies CASSVAVIGTDTQYF.

This clonotype was observed a few times. The chain couples TRBV20-1 to TRBJ2-7, with D perhaps matching TRBD1 (6 bases). Trimming stripped 8 bases from V and 2 bases from J, with 16 bases between. The CDR3 is made up of 13 amino acids. Per germline, CDR1 DFQATT and CDR2 SNEGSKA (reference sequence). The CDR3 sequence is CSLKGTTTYEQYF. CDR3 sequence (DNA): TGCAGTCTAAAAGGGACAACTACCTACGAGCAGTACTTC.

This clonotype was seen repeatedly, ten times or more. The chain carries TRBV30 and TRBJ2-7; D is possibly TRBD1 (5 bases). Germline V lookup: CDR1 GTSNPN, CDR2 SVGIG (reference sequence). This CDR3 contains 12 residues. V lost 1 base, J lost 6 bases, and 10 bases lay in between. The CDR3 is CAWSEGQGEQYF. DNA for the CDR3: TGTGCCTGGAGTGAGGGGCAGGGCGAGCAGTACTTC. The full variable domain, its missing parts supplied by reference TRBV30 and TRBJ2-7, is SQTIHQWPATLVQPVGSPLSLECTVEGTSNPNLYWYRQAAGRGLQLLFYSVGIGQISSEVPQNLSASRPQDRQFILSSKKLLLSDSGFYLCAWSEGQGEQYFGPGTRLTVT.

V gene TRBV18 combines with J gene TRBJ2-7; 9 bases line up with TRBD1. This CDR3 has 15 amino acids. Per germline, CDR1 KGHSH and CDR2 LQKENI. Losses at the gene ends were 2 bases for V and 4 bases for J; bases not matched to a gene: 6. The DNA for the CDR3 is TGTGCCAGCTCACCATCCGGGACAGGGTGGTACGAGCAGTACTTC. Translation gives CASSPSGTGWYEQYF.

This clonotype appeared many times. The chain couples TRBV20-1 to TRBJ1-5; 7 nucleotides line up with TRBD1. The CDR3 loop spans 15 amino acids. The V gene end was trimmed by 4 bases and the J gene end by 4 bases; junction bases not matched to a gene: 10. Germline lookup yields CDR1 DFQATT and CDR2 SNEGSKA (reference sequence). The chain's CDR3 is CSAIRTGVQNQPQHF. CDR3 nucleotide sequence: TGCAGTGCTATACGAACAGGGGTTCAGAATCAGCCCCAGCATTTT.

Many counts were recorded for this clonotype. V is TRBV12-5 and J is TRBJ2-7; D remains ambiguous. Trimming left V 5 bases short and J 4 bases short, with 6 bases between. CDR1 LGHNT and CDR2 FRNRAP come from the germline V gene. The CDR3 has 11 amino acids. CDR3 residues: CASGQTYEQYF. Written as DNA, the CDR3 is TGTGCTAGTGGTCAAACTTACGAGCAGTACTTC.

This clonotype came up many times. The gene calls are TRBV11-3 and TRBJ1-6, with TRBD1 matching 7 bases. CDR1 and CDR2 (germline): SGHNT, YENEEA. The CDR3 totals 13 residues. The V gene end was trimmed by 8 bases and the J gene end by 6 bases; junction bases not matched to a gene: 4. In DNA form, the CDR3 reads TGTGCCAGCGGTTCAGGGGGTAATTCACCCCTCCACTTT. Encoded protein: CASGSGGNSPLHF.

In this sample, this clonotype turned up a few times. V is TRBV6-1 and J is TRBJ2-7, with D uncertain. The length of the CDR3 is 11 residues. Germline V lookup: CDR1 MNHNS, CDR2 SASEGT. Trimming took 7 bases from V and 7 from J, leaving 11 bases between them. The CDR3 protein is CASTQRSEQYF. The CDR3 DNA is TGTGCCAGCACCCAAAGGTCGGAGCAGTACTTC.

This clonotype occurred a few times. The chain has TRBV19 and TRBJ2-1, with D possibly being TRBD1 or TRBD2 (6 bases each). The V end was cut by 3 bases, the J end by 5 bases, with 17 bases between. CDR3 length: 16 residues. Per germline, CDR1 LNHDA and CDR2 SQIVND (reference sequence). CDR3 in amino acids: CASSIRGVTPNNEQFF. The CDR3 nucleotides read TGTGCCAGTAGTATTAGGGGGGTCACTCCGAACAATGAGCAGTTCTTC.

This chain links TRBV29-1 with TRBJ1-2; 11 bases match TRBD1. With V trimmed by 4 bases and J by 8 bases, 3 bases remained unmatched. From germline, CDR1 is SQVTM and CDR2 ANQGSEA. The CDR3 totals 12 residues. CDR3 sequence (DNA): TGCAGCGTTGGAGGGACAGGGGGAGGCTACACCTTC. Protein: CSVGGTGGGYTF.

The chain uses TRBV3-1 and TRBJ1-6, with D possibly TRBD1 on 5 matching bases. V lost 4 bases and J lost 10, with 14 bases in between. The CDR3 is made up of 14 amino acids. Germline V gene data show CDR1 as LGHDT and CDR2 as YNNKEL (reference sequence). For the CDR3, the DNA is TGTGCCAGCAGCCCCGAGAGGGGTGCCTCACCCCTCCACTTT. It translates to CASSPERGASPLHF.

J is TRBJ2-7 and V is TRBV27; unclear D gene. In germline, CDR1 is MNHEY, CDR2 SMNVEV (reference sequence). This CDR3 has 16 residues. V was clipped by 4 bases and J by 2 bases, with 18 bases between them. This CDR3 is CASSSLVANLPYEQYF. Written as DNA, the CDR3 is TGTGCCAGCAGTTCCTTGGTCGCCAACTTACCCTACGAGCAGTACTTC.

This clonotype was found many times. V is TRBV11-3 and J is TRBJ1-2; D may be TRBD1 (5 bases). The V end lost 1 base, the J end lost 4 bases, and 10 bases lay between the germline ends. The CDR3 runs to 14 residues. Germline assignment: CDR1 SGHNT and CDR2 YENEEA. CDR3 nucleotides: TGTGCCAGCAGCTTAGTCTTCGACAGCTATGGCTACACCTTC. It specifies CASSLVFDSYGYTF.

The chain employs TRBV12-3 or TRBV12-4 and TRBJ2-1; tentative D call: TRBD2 (5 bases). This CDR3 contains 16 residues. V gave up 7 bases and J gave up 0 bases, with 16 bases separating them. In nucleotides, the CDR3 is TGTGCCAGCATGAGGCTCCTTAGCGCCTCCTACAATGAGCAGTTCTTC. This codes for CASMRLLSASYNEQFF.

The sample holds many counts of this clonotype. The chain has TRBV19 and TRBJ1-1; unclear D gene. The V gene lost 5 bases and the J gene lost 5 bases, with 24 bases spanning the gap. Per germline, CDR1 LNHDA and CDR2 SQIVND (reference sequence). The CDR3 is 17 residues long. The CDR3 DNA reads TGTGCCAGTAGTTGGTTCCGCGGACGGGAAAGCCAGACTGAAGCTTTCTTT. This gives the protein CASSWFRGRESQTEAFF.

This clonotype was picked up many times. The chain carries TRBV19 and TRBJ1-4; tentative D call: TRBD1 (6 bases). CDR1 is LNHDA, CDR2 SQIVND, per germline (reference sequence). The CDR3 has 15 amino acids. With 6 bases removed from V and 7 bases from J, the gap between germline ends came to 18 bases. The CDR3: CASRRSYREREKLFF. CDR3 DNA: TGTGCCAGTAGGAGGTCTTACAGGGAGCGTGAAAAACTGTTTTTT.

This sequence joins TRBV3-1 and TRBJ2-3; 8 nucleotides align to TRBD1. With V trimmed by 1 base and J by 7 bases, 4 bases remained unmatched. The CDR3 has 14 residues. From germline, CDR1 is LGHDT and CDR2 YNNKEL (reference sequence). This CDR3 is CASSQGRGRNTQYF. The CDR3 DNA follows: TGTGCCAGCAGCCAAGGCAGGGGGCGGAATACGCAGTATTTT.